This T cell receptor beta chain originates from a study of cytomegalovirus exposure and HLA in healthy donors. On the study more broadly: Assignment to the Caucasian-associated ancestry cluster applied to more than 75% of the roughly 410 genotyped donors. Study-level results: 164 TCR beta chains were listed as cytomegalovirus-associated.

Primers: 60 Vbeta forward and 13 Jbeta reverse. This table comes from immunoSEQ multiplex PCR, and its TCRdb copy is limited to in-frame clones, with some not included. The table lists 150,000 to 200,000 clones. A note on this clone: Its cognate antigen is unknown.

The V gene's germline CDR1 is MDHEN and CDR2 SYDVKM. Trimming left V 11 bases short and J 1 base short, with 13 bases between. The CDR3 totals 13 residues. Sequenced sample: PBMCs. The rearrangement joins TRBV28 to TRBJ2-3; D may be TRBD2 (6 bases). This sequence was found in a man aged 25 to 45 in good health and CMV-seronegative. The CDR3 DNA reads as TGTGCCGGGAGGAAACAGGGCACAGATACGCAGTATTTT. This translates into CAGRKQGTDTQYF. The full variable domain, completed using reference TRBV28 and TRBJ2-3, is DVKVTQSSRYLVKRTGEKVFLECVQDMDHENMFWYRQDPGLGLRLIYFSYDVKMKEKGDIPEGYSVSREKKERFSLILESASTNQTSMYLCAGRKQGTDTQYFGPGTRLTVL.